This paragraph reports one T cell receptor beta chain. What it binds is unknown. The data belong to a study of cytomegalovirus exposure and HLA in healthy donors. Across the study: The 110 or so validation repertoires used the same platform as the 650 to 850 first-cohort repertoires, a later analysis reported. Findings of the study overall: The study flagged about 150 TCR beta chains as cytomegalovirus-associated. The classifier reportedly diagnosed cytomegalovirus status with high specificity and sensitivity. Specificity of a few CMV-associated chains for CMV antigens was verified in vitro.

Per the germline V gene, CDR1 is SQVTM and CDR2 is ANQGSEA. The V end was cut by 7 bases, the J end by 6 bases, with 28 bases between. This CDR3 spans 17 amino acids. TCRdb's table, derived via immunoSEQ multiplex PCR, lists solely in-frame clones and lacks some. The data contain over 250,000 clones, approximately 86% of them seen just once; the ten biggest clones take up approximately 1.2%. Sequenced material: PBMCs. The sequence derives from a woman aged 30 to 39 in good health and CMV-seropositive. The chain couples TRBV29-1 to TRBJ2-1; TRBD1 or TRBD2 may be the D gene (7 bases each). The CDR3 DNA sequence: TGCAGCGCTATTGACAGGGTTAGGACTAGTTCGTCCAATGAGCAGTTCTTC. The encoded protein is CSAIDRVRTSSSNEQFF.